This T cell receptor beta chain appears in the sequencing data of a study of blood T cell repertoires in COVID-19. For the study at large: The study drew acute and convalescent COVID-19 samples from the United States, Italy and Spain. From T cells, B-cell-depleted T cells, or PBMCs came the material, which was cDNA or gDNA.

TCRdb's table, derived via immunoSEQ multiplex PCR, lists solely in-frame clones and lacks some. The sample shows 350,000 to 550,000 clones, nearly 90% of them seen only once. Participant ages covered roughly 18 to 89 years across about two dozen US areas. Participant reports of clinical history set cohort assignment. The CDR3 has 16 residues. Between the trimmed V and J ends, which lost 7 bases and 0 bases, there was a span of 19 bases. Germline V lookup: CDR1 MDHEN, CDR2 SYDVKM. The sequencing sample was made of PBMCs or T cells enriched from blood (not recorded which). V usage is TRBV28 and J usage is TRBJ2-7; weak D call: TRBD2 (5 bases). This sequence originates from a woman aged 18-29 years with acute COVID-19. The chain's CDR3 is CASTLEVAGLSYEQYF. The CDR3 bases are TGTGCCAGCACCCTGGAGGTGGCAGGACTCTCCTACGAGCAGTACTTC.